A single TCR beta chain is shown here with its context. Antigen specificity is unknown. Stated time point: newly diagnosed GD, antithyroid drugs for less than 3 months. RNA from PBMCs was the source of the TCR library. This specimen belongs to a study of regulatory T cells in long-lasting Graves disease. Study-level points and caveats: Study was limited to peripheral blood, excluding thyroid tissue.

Combining iRepertoire HTBI primers with Arm-PCR of CDR3 regions, the authors built TCR beta libraries. TCRdb called the multiplex PCR reads again in MiXCR, with one record for every CDR3 protein. This table has 550,000 to 650,000 distinct CDR3 sequences, about 16% appearing once. Trimming at V came to 3 bases and at J to 5 bases, leaving 8 bases not matched to a gene. The germline V gene has CDR1 SGHTA and CDR2 FQGTGA. The CDR3 runs to 15 residues. These data were also reused for a study on T cells in Graves' hyperthyroidism and ophthalmopathy. That work states: Also found in blood were most expanded thyroid clonotypes above 0.001.

This chain links TRBV7-3 with TRBJ1-1; the match to TRBD1 covers 8 bases. Specimen: peripheral blood mononuclear cells (PBMCs), collected at new diagnosis, from a patient treated with antithyroid drugs. This clonotype originated in a man aged 18 to 30 with Graves disease. The CDR3 bases are TGTGCCAGCAGCTTTCAGACAGGGGCTTGGACTGAAGCTTTCTTT. As protein: CASSFQTGAWTEAFF.